This T cell receptor (beta chain) stems from a study of vaccination effects on CD4 cells after COVID-19. A few counts support this clone. The antigen remains unidentified. After expansion with viral peptide pools in the ViraFEST assay, antigen-specific CD4+ T cells were sequenced. Following culture for 9 to 11 days, CD4+ T cells were isolated. Each culture had half its medium swapped for IL-2 medium on days 3 and 7. TCRdb's copy holds only in-frame clones and misses some; the assay was immunoSEQ multiplex PCR. The sample holds 55,000 to 65,000 clones, roughly 80% seen once. The CDR3 has 15 residues. Trimming removed 4 bases from V and 5 bases from J; junction bases left unmatched: 6. Germline CDR1 is SGHRS and CDR2 is YFSETQ.

This chain connects TRBV5-1 to TRBJ2-2; 9 bases are shared with TRBD2. The sequences come from CD4+ T cells from PBMCs cultured with HCoV-229E spike peptides, collected before COVID-19 vaccination. The source is a human donor who received a COVID-19 vaccine. Here the CDR3 reads CASSPGTSNTGELFF. CDR3 coding DNA: TGCGCCAGCAGCCCCGGGACTAGCAATACCGGGGAGCTGTTTTTT.